A single sample gave rise to the 26 T cell receptor beta chains below, sequenced in a study of shared clonotypes between healthy human individuals. The assay was immunoSEQ multiplex PCR, and TCRdb's table has in-frame clones only and misses some. The sample yields some 1 million clones, around 76% seen once. The specimen sequenced was memory CD4+ T cells sorted from blood. Subset given: CD45RA-negative fraction. The receptors come from a man aged 18 to 35 in good health.

This clone has just a few counts. The chain joins TRBV7-2 to TRBJ1-1; D ambiguous. V dropped 2 bases and J dropped 12 bases, with 10 bases sitting between them. Germline V gene sequence: CDR1 SGHTA, CDR2 FQGNSA. The CDR3 has 11 amino acids. CDR3 loop: CASSLRRAPFF. The CDR3 nucleotides are TGTGCCAGCAGCTTACGAAGGGCACCTTTCTTT. The full variable domain, its missing parts supplied by reference TRBV7-2 and TRBJ1-1, is GAGVSQSPSNKVTEKGKDVELRCDPISGHTALYWYRQSLGQGLEFLIYFQGNSAPDKSGLPSDRFSAERTGGSVSTLTIQRTQQEDSAVYLCASSLRRAPFFGQGTRLTVV.

The rearrangement links TRBV30 to TRBJ2-2, with D perhaps TRBD1 or TRBD2 (6 bases each). CDR3 length: 14 residues. Germline assignment: CDR1 GTSNPN and CDR2 SVGIG (reference sequence). The V gene lost 5 bases and the J gene lost 4 bases, with 14 bases spanning the gap. The CDR3 is CAWRSGASTGELFF. The CDR3 coding sequence is TGTGCCTGGCGATCGGGGGCTAGCACCGGGGAGCTGTTTTTT.

The V gene is TRBV4-2, the J gene TRBJ2-3; 8 bases agree with TRBD2. J gave up 6 bases and V 5 bases, and 16 bases lay outside the gene matches. In germline, CDR1 is LGHNA, CDR2 YNFKEQ. The CDR3 totals 17 residues. The CDR3 sequence is CASSYGGASSQGDTQYF. Written as DNA, the CDR3 is TGTGCCAGCAGCTACGGGGGGGCCTCCTCGCAGGGGGATACGCAGTATTTT.

This clone was detected only once. For the CDR3, the DNA is TGCGCCAGCAGCCGGAACAGGATCGGTGGTGGAGCTTTCTTT. Its translation is CASSRNRIGGGAFF. This chain uses TRBV5-1 with TRBJ1-1, with D possibly matching TRBD1 (5 bases). In germline, CDR1 is SGHRS, CDR2 YFSETQ. The V gene lost 4 bases and the J gene lost 10 bases, with 20 bases spanning the gap. This CDR3 comprises 14 residues.

V and J are TRBV19 and TRBJ2-7; 9 positions agree with TRBD1. The trim removed 3 bases at V and 4 bases at J, leaving 7 bases unmatched. CDR1 and CDR2 from the germline V gene are LNHDA and SQIVND (reference sequence). CDR3 size: 15 residues. CDR3 nucleotide sequence: TGTGCCAGTAGTATTACCGGGACAGGGTTTTACGAGCAGTACTTC. Its protein is CASSITGTGFYEQYF.

The chain links TRBV28 to TRBJ1-5; D is uncertain. V was shortened by 7 bases and J by 4 bases, with 8 bases between the two germline ends. CDR1 MDHEN and CDR2 SYDVKM come from the germline V gene. This CDR3 contains 12 residues. This CDR3 reads CASTISNQPQHF. CDR3 sequence (DNA): TGTGCCAGCACCATATCTAATCAGCCCCAGCATTTT.

The V gene is TRBV18, the J gene TRBJ2-2; perhaps TRBD2 as D (7 bases). Trimming cost V 6 bases and J 6 bases, with 23 bases left between them. Germline CDR1 and CDR2: KGHSH and LQKENI. This CDR3 region has 17 residues. CDR3 in DNA: TGTGCCAGCTCGCGTCCTGGGGGGGCCTCGGGACCCGGGGAGCTGTTTTTT. Translation gives CASSRPGGASGPGELFF.

The chain uses TRBV30 and TRBJ2-7; TRBD2 aligns across 10 bases. Germline CDR1 GTSNPN, CDR2 SVGIG (reference sequence). The CDR3 consists of 16 residues. V was clipped by 4 bases and J by 0 bases; unmatched bases: 9. The CDR3 spells CAWNYGTSETSYEQYF. CDR3 DNA sequence: TGTGCCTGGAATTATGGGACTAGCGAAACCTCCTACGAGCAGTACTTC. Combining the CDR3 with reference TRBV30 and TRBJ2-7 gives the whole variable domain SQTIHQWPATLVQPVGSPLSLECTVEGTSNPNLYWYRQAAGRGLQLLFYSVGIGQISSEVPQNLSASRPQDRQFILSSKKLLLSDSGFYLCAWNYGTSETSYEQYFGPGTRLTVT.

This chain links TRBV5-4 with TRBJ1-2; TRBD1 is a possible D gene (5 bases). Germline loops: CDR1 SGHNT, CDR2 YYREEE (reference sequence). CDR3 length: 14 residues. Trimming stripped 4 bases from V and 8 bases from J, with 18 bases between. For the CDR3, the DNA is TGTGCCAGCAGCAAAAATGACAGATCAAGCGGCTACACCTTC. Protein sequence: CASSKNDRSSGYTF.

The chain uses TRBV30 and TRBJ1-6; unclear D gene. CDR1 and CDR2 (germline): GTSNPN, SVGIG (reference sequence). V was cut by 1 base and J by 0 bases, with 4 bases left in between. The CDR3 spans 14 residues. The CDR3 sequence: CAWSESSYNSPLHF. Here the CDR3 DNA reads TGTGCCTGGAGTGAAAGCTCCTATAATTCACCCCTCCACTTT.

This clone has a handful of counts. The J gene is TRBJ1-1, the V gene TRBV4-1; 9 bases map to TRBD1. The CDR3 spans 12 residues. Germline CDR1 is MGHRA and CDR2 is YSYEKL. V shed 4 bases and J 6 bases; nucleotides not matched to a gene: 0. This CDR3 reads CASSRQGAEAFF. The CDR3 DNA sequence: TGCGCCAGCAGCCGACAGGGGGCTGAAGCTTTCTTT.

The V gene is TRBV27, the J gene TRBJ1-2; D is possibly TRBD1 (6 bases). Trimming cost V 7 bases and J 7 bases, with 13 bases left between them. Germline-derived CDR1 and CDR2 are MNHEY and SMNVEV (reference sequence). The CDR3 sequence is 12 residues long. CDR3 amino acids: CASKTPGAGYTF. CDR3 DNA: TGTGCCAGCAAAACTCCAGGGGCTGGCTACACCTTC.

The CDR3 sequence is CASSRRRTNTGELFF. The CDR3 DNA follows: TGTGCCAGCTCACGAAGGCGGACGAACACCGGGGAGCTGTTTTTT. The gene calls are TRBV18 and TRBJ2-2; D call uncertain. Germline loops: CDR1 KGHSH, CDR2 LQKENI. V dropped 4 bases and J dropped 0 bases, with 9 bases sitting between them. The CDR3 runs 15 residues.

The chain links TRBV4-1 to TRBJ2-1, with 8 bases identical to TRBD1. With V trimmed by 1 base and J by 10 bases, 12 bases remained unmatched. Germline CDR1 is MGHRA and CDR2 is YSYEKL. The CDR3 contains 16 residues. The CDR3 loop reads CASSQADRGSGKEQFF. Written as DNA, the CDR3 is TGCGCCAGCAGCCAAGCCGACAGGGGTAGCGGAAAAGAGCAGTTCTTC.

This clone was seen a handful of times. V gene TRBV19 combines with J gene TRBJ1-5; possibly TRBD1 for D (5 bases). V was trimmed by 7 bases and J by 4 bases, leaving 17 bases between them. The CDR3 covers 15 residues. Germline-derived CDR1 and CDR2 are LNHDA and SQIVND (reference sequence). The CDR3 region has the DNA TGTGCCAGTACTGAAAGGGTCGACAGAAATCAGCCCCAGCATTTT. Protein: CASTERVDRNQPQHF.

Points on this clone: The same CDR3 arises from other DNA sequences in this sample as well. V and J are TRBV6-5 and TRBJ1-1; 9 bases agree with TRBD1. The V segment lost 2 bases and the J segment 3 bases; nucleotides outside the gene matches: 1. CDR3 length equals 14 residues. The germline gives CDR1 MNHEY, CDR2 SVGAGI. This CDR3 is CASSYRTGDTEAFF. The CDR3 nucleotides read TGTGCCAGCAGTTACCGGACAGGGGACACTGAAGCTTTCTTT.

Concerning this clone itself: Other DNA sequences in the same sample also yield this CDR3. The rearrangement links TRBV30 to TRBJ2-5, with 7 bases fitting TRBD2. CDR1 is GTSNPN, CDR2 SVGIG, per germline (reference sequence). CDR3 length: 13 residues. The junction had 1 base not matched to a gene; V was cut back by 1 base and J by 2 bases. The CDR3 nucleotides read TGTGCCTGGAGTGCGGGACTACAAGAGACCCAGTACTTC. It specifies CAWSAGLQETQYF.

V and J are TRBV7-6 and TRBJ2-1; D gene unclear. There are 14 residues in the CDR3. Germline V gene lookup returns CDR1 SGHVS and CDR2 FNYEAQ. Trimming removed 3 bases from V and 6 bases from J, with 12 bases in between. The CDR3 here is CASSLGFASNEQFF. CDR3 bases: TGTGCCAGCAGCTTGGGATTTGCCAGCAATGAGCAGTTCTTC.

The rearrangement links TRBV7-8 to TRBJ1-4; a weak D match, TRBD1 (5 bases). V lost 4 bases and J lost 4, with 10 bases in between. CDR1 SGHVS and CDR2 FQNEAQ come from the germline V gene. The CDR3 runs 14 residues. Here the CDR3 reads CASSSRVNNEKLFF. Written as DNA, the CDR3 is TGTGCCAGCAGCTCCAGGGTGAATAATGAAAAACTGTTTTTT.

As regards this clone: With only one base between it and a far larger clone, this is likely a read error. Different DNA sequences within this sample yield the same CDR3. V is TRBV7-2 and J is TRBJ1-2; no firm D call. Trimming took 1 base from V and 3 from J, leaving 9 bases between them. The CDR3 consists of 14 residues. Germline CDR1 reads SGHTA; CDR2 reads FQGNSA. CDR3 in DNA: TGTGCCAGCAGCTTAGTCGGCTCAGACTATGGCTACACCTTC. This encodes CASSLVGSDYGYTF.

V gene TRBV5-5 combines with J gene TRBJ2-2, with TRBD1 identical over 7 bases. The CDR3 length is 15 residues. Germline V lookup: CDR1 SGHKS, CDR2 YYEKEE (reference sequence). Trimming at V came to 1 base and at J to 5 bases, leaving 5 bases not matched to a gene. The CDR3 protein is CASSLTGAETGELFF. The CDR3 DNA follows: TGTGCCAGCAGCTTGACAGGGGCGGAGACCGGGGAGCTGTTTTTT.

Here the CDR3 DNA reads TGTGCCAGCACCAATAGGGGGACTAGCGGCTACGAGCAGTACTTC. Encoded protein: CASTNRGTSGYEQYF. The V gene is TRBV2, the J gene TRBJ2-7; 11 nucleotides align to TRBD2. This CDR3 contains 15 residues. J gave up 3 bases and V 7 bases, and 8 bases lay outside the gene matches. In germline, CDR1 is SNHLY, CDR2 FYNNEI.

The V gene is TRBV4-2, the J gene TRBJ1-1, with D uncertain. CDR3 length: 15 amino acids. The V and J ends lost 4 bases and 9 bases respectively, with 21 bases between them. The germline gives CDR1 LGHNA, CDR2 YNFKEQ. CDR3 sequence (DNA): TGTGCCAGCAGCCGCCCGGGCCTGGGAACTACTCAAGCTTTCTTT. Amino acids: CASSRPGLGTTQAFF.

This chain connects TRBV6-5 to TRBJ1-4; D possibly corresponds to TRBD1 (5 bases). There are 13 residues in the CDR3. Per germline, CDR1 MNHEY and CDR2 SVGAGI. V was cut by 0 bases and J by 12 bases, with 11 bases left in between. The CDR3 bases are TGTGCCAGCAGTTACTCATCCAGGGAGGAACTGTTTTTT. Its protein is CASSYSSREELFF.

This clone appeared a single time. The chain employs TRBV19 and TRBJ1-4; perhaps TRBD1 as D (6 bases). CDR3 size: 13 residues. Germline values: CDR1 LNHDA, CDR2 SQIVND (reference sequence). With 1 base removed from V and 7 bases from J, the gap between germline ends came to 7 bases. This CDR3 is CASSIARGEKLFF. CDR3 in DNA: TGTGCCAGTAGTATAGCCAGGGGTGAAAAACTGTTTTTT.

V is TRBV11-2 and J is TRBJ2-3, with 8 bases identical to TRBD1. After removal of 2 bases from V and 1 base from J, the junction contained 8 bases not matched to a gene. Germline V gene data show CDR1 as SGHAT and CDR2 as FQNNGV. The length of the CDR3 is 17 residues. The CDR3: CASSLRGRGLRTDTQYF. The CDR3 nucleotides read TGTGCCAGCAGCTTAAGGGGCAGGGGGCTTCGCACAGATACGCAGTATTTT. The complete variable domain, with remaining parts taken from reference TRBV11-2 and TRBJ2-3, reads EAGVAQSPRYKIIEKRQSVAFWCNPISGHATLYWYQQILGQGPKLLIQFQNNGVVDDSQLPKDRFSAERLKGVDSTLKIQPAKLEDSAVYLCASSLRGRGLRTDTQYFGPGTRLTVL.